This T cell receptor beta chain was captured in a study of OX40 agonist ivuxolimab in advanced cancers. For the study at large: Dose-escalation subjects each had hepatocellular carcinoma, melanoma, renal cell or head and neck cancer. Participants averaged 60 years of age (range roughly 23 to 80) and were around 85% male. Study-wide results and limits: Nonresponders, in some cases, also had low normalized T-cell clonal expansion. Relative to CD4+ cells, CD8+ T cells on average had more expanded clones.

V was pared by 0 bases and J by 0 bases, with 22 bases between. The CDR3 runs 19 residues. The germline CDR1 and CDR2 sequences are SGHRS and YFSETQ. Note on this clone: What it recognizes is unknown.

Using immunoSEQ multiplex PCR, the repertoire was profiled, and TCRdb retains in-frame clones only, with some absent. The data show 75,000 to 80,000 clones, about nine tenths seen once. Sequenced here: CD4+ or CD8+ T cells sorted from blood, sampled in a trial of the OX40 agonist ivuxolimab. The J gene is TRBJ2-7, the V gene TRBV5-1; TRBD1 might be the D (6 bases). This TCR was sampled from an adult with an advanced solid tumor such as melanoma, head and neck, liver or kidney cancer. CDR3 in amino acids: CASSLEPNLGQLSSYEQYF. The CDR3 DNA follows: TGCGCCAGCAGCTTGGAACCTAATCTCGGACAGCTGAGCTCCTACGAGCAGTACTTC.